Below are 3 T cell receptor beta chains sequenced from a single sample in a study of blood T cell repertoires in COVID-19. The assay was immunoSEQ multiplex PCR, and TCRdb's table has in-frame clones only and misses some. The repertoire holds approximately 330,000 clones, 85% to 90% seen once, with roughly a tenth in the top ten. The source material was PBMCs or T cells enriched from blood (not recorded which). The receptors were gathered from a woman in her thirties who had recovered from COVID-19.

The V call is TRBV19, the J call TRBJ1-2, with D perhaps matching TRBD1 (5 bases). V was cut by 5 bases and J by 0 bases, with 13 bases left in between. CDR3 length equals 15 residues. Germline loops: CDR1 LNHDA, CDR2 SQIVND (reference sequence). The CDR3 is CASSQAGVANYGYTF. As DNA, the CDR3 is TGTGCCAGTAGTCAAGCGGGGGTTGCTAACTATGGCTACACCTTC. Full variable domain (missing parts from reference TRBV19 and TRBJ1-2): DGGITQSPKYLFRKEGQNVTLSCEQNLNHDAMYWYRQDPGQGLRLIYYSQIVNDFQKGDIAEGYSVSREKKESFPLTVTSAQKNPTAFYLCASSQAGVANYGYTFGSGTRLTVV.

The CDR3 loop is CASSYSTQDQETQYF. The CDR3, as DNA: TGTGCCAGCAGTTACTCGACACAGGACCAAGAGACCCAGTACTTC. The V gene is TRBV6-2 or TRBV6-3, the J gene TRBJ2-5, with D perhaps TRBD1 (5 bases). Per germline, CDR1 MNHEY and CDR2 SVGEGT. Trimming stripped 0 bases from V and 0 bases from J, with 8 bases between. The CDR3 sequence is 15 residues long.

In nucleotides, the CDR3 is TGTGCCAGCAGCTTCGAAGGGGATAGCAATCAGCCCCAGCATTTT. It translates to CASSFEGDSNQPQHF. This chain joins TRBV11-3 and TRBJ1-5; D is perhaps TRBD1 (5 bases). The CDR3 loop spans 15 amino acids. The germline CDR1 and CDR2 sequences are SGHNT and YENEEA. V gave up 3 bases and J gave up 0 bases, with 9 bases separating them.